The entry that follows covers one TCR beta chain sequence. This clone was seen just once. No cognate antigen has been identified for it. Base qualities are not recorded, but no much larger clone differs from it by a single base. As encoded in the germline V gene, CDR1 is KGHSH while CDR2 is LQKENI. V and J are truncated by 6 bases and 0 bases respectively, leaving an intervening sequence of 6 bases. From the cysteine through the phenylalanine, the CDR3 covers 13 amino acids. Only CDR3 DNA remains: 39 bases, in frame from the first base. Patients with a history of autoimmune disease or receiving systemic immunosuppression were excluded from the trial. In every dose cohort, peripheral blood was drawn for TCR sequencing at baseline, cycle 4 day 1, and cycle 7 day 1. Samples came from an open-label, multicenter, first-in-human phase I dose-escalation trial of ivuxolimab. Adults with locally advanced or metastatic head and neck squamous cell, hepatocellular, melanoma or renal cell carcinoma were enrolled in the trial. CD4+ and CD8+ T cells were sorted separately from peripheral blood before TCR sequencing.

This entry is derived from a study of OX40 agonist ivuxolimab in advanced cancers. With respect to the entire study: Ivuxolimab was an agonistic, fully human IgG2 monoclonal antibody directed against OX40 (CD134), a costimulatory receptor. Intravenous ivuxolimab was administered to patients every 2 weeks at six dose levels: 0.01, 0.1, 0.3, 1.5, 3 and 10 mg/kg. Partial responses occurred in three dose-escalation patients, of whom one had hepatocellular carcinoma and two had cutaneous melanoma. Of the roughly 53 patients in dose escalation, some 19 had hepatocellular carcinoma, some 15 had melanoma, 9 had renal cell carcinoma and 9 had head and neck cancer. Prior anti-PD-1, anti-PD-L1 or anti-CTLA-4 therapy was permitted, and checkpoint inhibitors had been received by more than 35% of dose-escalation patients. Peripheral TCRbeta sequencing was intended to test whether TCR sequence diversity was altered and clonal T-cell expansion was caused by ivuxolimab. In the dose-escalation cohort, 82.7% of patients were male, and the mean age was roughly 60 years with a range of about 20 to 80. The monotherapy dose-escalation portion (N of about 50 patients) of the phase I ivuxolimab trial is reported in the paper. On the study overall, not on this receptor specifically: Low levels of normalized T-cell clonal expansion were also seen in some nonresponding patients. Antigen specificity was not determined for the clonally expanded peripheral T cells. Clonal expansion of both CD4+ and CD8+ blood T cells was observed from baseline to week 6 at doses 0.1 to 3.0 mg/kg. After ivuxolimab, more expanded clones were found on average in CD8+ T cells than in CD4+ T cells. In the 0.1-3.0 mg/kg groups, partial responders were among the patients with the lowest normalized peripheral clonal expansion, particularly in CD8+ T cells.

For sequencing of the TCRbeta CDR3 region, genomic DNA was extracted from the sorted cells. TCRbeta CDR3 regions were sequenced using the immunoSEQ Assay. In its TCRdb copy, this immuneACCESS table keeps in-frame sequences only and misses some clones. Where compared with another copy, unresolved V genes explain less than half of these, and the others have no known cause. Recorded for this sample are 35,000 to 45,000 clones; 74% of them occurred a single time. The ten largest clones represent 18% of the sample. The TCR sequence derives from an adult with an advanced solid tumor such as melanoma, head and neck, liver or kidney cancer. Material: CD4+ or CD8+ T cells sorted from blood, obtained in a trial of the OX40 agonist ivuxolimab. The chain joins TRBV18 to TRBJ1-5; the D segment cannot be called with confidence. The bases are TGTGCCAGCTCCCTTGATAGCAATCAGCCCCAGCATTTT. It translates as CASSLDSNQPQHF.